This record covers a single T cell receptor (beta chain). The data were taken from a study of blood T cell repertoires in COVID-19. Study-level background: The samples span acute and convalescent COVID-19 from the United States, Italy and Spain. T cells, B-cell-depleted T cells, or PBMCs provided the cDNA or gDNA that served as material.

This CDR3 is 17 amino acids long. Germline-derived CDR1 and CDR2 are MNHNS and SASEGT. V lost 0 bases to trimming and J lost 4 bases, with 18 bases between them. Generated by immunoSEQ multiplex PCR, the TCRdb table keeps only in-frame clones and is missing some. The profile shows about 240,000 clones, 75% to 85% of them singletons. The source material was peripheral blood. The V call is TRBV6-1, the J call TRBJ1-1; possibly TRBD1 for D (5 bases). The receptor's source is a woman aged 80 or over with COVID-19, enrolled during active disease. The CDR3 spells CASSEALLRGGSTEAFF. CDR3 coding DNA: TGTGCCAGCAGTGAAGCGCTTCTGAGGGGAGGTTCCACTGAAGCTTTCTTT.